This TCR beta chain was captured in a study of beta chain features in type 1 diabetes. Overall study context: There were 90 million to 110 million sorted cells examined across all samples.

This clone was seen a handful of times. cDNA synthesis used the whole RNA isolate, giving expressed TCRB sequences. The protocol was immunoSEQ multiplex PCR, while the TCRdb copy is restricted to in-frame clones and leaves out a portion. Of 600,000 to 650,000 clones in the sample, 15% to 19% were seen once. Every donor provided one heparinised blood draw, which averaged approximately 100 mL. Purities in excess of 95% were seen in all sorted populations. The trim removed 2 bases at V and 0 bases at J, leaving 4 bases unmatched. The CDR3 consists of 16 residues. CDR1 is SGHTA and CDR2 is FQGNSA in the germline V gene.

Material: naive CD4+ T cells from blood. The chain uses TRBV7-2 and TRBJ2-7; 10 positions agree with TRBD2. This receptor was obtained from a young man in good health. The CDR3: CASSLLGLANSYEQYF. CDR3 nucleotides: TGTGCCAGCAGCTTATTGGGACTAGCGAACTCCTACGAGCAGTACTTC. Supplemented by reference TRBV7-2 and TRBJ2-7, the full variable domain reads GAGVSQSPSNKVTEKGKDVELRCDPISGHTALYWYRQSLGQGLEFLIYFQGNSAPDKSGLPSDRFSAERTGGSVSTLTIQRTQQEDSAVYLCASSLLGLANSYEQYFGPGTRLTVT.